This TCR beta chain stems from a study of cytomegalovirus exposure and HLA in healthy donors. As for the study in general: When just under 400 donors were genotyped, roughly 78% of them were found to fall in the Caucasian-associated ancestry cluster.

CDR3 length: 19 amino acids. CDR1 and CDR2 (germline): SGHAT, FQNNGV. The V gene end was trimmed by 0 bases and the J gene end by 2 bases; junction bases not matched to a gene: 12. Study outcomes and limitations: Being productive about 90% or about 30% of the time was typical of most TCR beta V segments in an earlier analysis. At a 0.05 false discovery rate, a later analysis found roughly 17,000 TCR beta sequences to be associated with HLA alleles.

Donors sampled were nominally healthy, though unrecorded immune exposures were likely. The PCR ran on 60 Vbeta and 13 Jbeta primers. Repertoires were generated with immunoSEQ multiplex PCR, while TCRdb's copy carries only in-frame clones and drops some. The sample lists about 120,000 clones, 70% to 90% occurring once. Remarks on this clone: The antigen remains unidentified.

Sequencing was performed on PBMCs. V is TRBV11-2 and J is TRBJ1-2, with 10 bases aligning to TRBD1. The TCR originated in a man aged 35 to 55 in good health and CMV-seronegative. CDR3 DNA: TGTGCCAGCAGCTTAGATCTAAGGGGACAGGGGCAAGGAAACTATGGCTACACCTTC. Translation: CASSLDLRGQGQGNYGYTF.